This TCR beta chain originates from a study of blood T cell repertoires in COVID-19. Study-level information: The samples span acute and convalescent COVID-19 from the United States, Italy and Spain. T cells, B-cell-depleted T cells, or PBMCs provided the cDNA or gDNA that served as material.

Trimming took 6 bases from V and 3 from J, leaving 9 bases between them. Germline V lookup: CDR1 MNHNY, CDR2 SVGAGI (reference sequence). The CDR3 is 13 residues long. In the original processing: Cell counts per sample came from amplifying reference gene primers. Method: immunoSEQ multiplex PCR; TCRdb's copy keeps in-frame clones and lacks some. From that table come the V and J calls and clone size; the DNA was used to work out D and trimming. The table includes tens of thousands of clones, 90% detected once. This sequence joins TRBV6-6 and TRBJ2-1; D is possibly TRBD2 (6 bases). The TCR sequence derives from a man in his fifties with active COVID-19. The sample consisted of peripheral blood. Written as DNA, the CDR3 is TGTGCCAGCAGCACGGACTACTACAATGAGCAGTTCTTC. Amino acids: CASSTDYYNEQFF.